This TCR beta chain is from a study of blood T cell repertoires in COVID-19. The overall study: Donors in the United States, Italy and Spain gave samples during acute or convalescent COVID-19. In each case, the material was cDNA or gDNA derived from T cells, B-cell-depleted T cells, or PBMCs.

This clone was observed at least ten times. Looked up from germline, CDR1 is SEHNR and CDR2 is FQNEAQ (reference sequence). This CDR3 is 14 amino acids long. V lost 3 bases and J lost 4; bases outside the gene matches: 3. As originally analysed: From reference gene primer amplification, estimates of nucleated cell counts were derived. Sequenced by immunoSEQ multiplex PCR; TCRdb stores in-frame clones only, minus some. V and J calls and clone size follow that table, whereas D and trimming were derived from the DNA. The repertoire holds about 220,000 clones, with 75% to 85% as singletons. J is TRBJ2-5 and V is TRBV7-9; the match to TRBD1 covers 9 bases. Sequencing was performed on peripheral blood. The receptor was isolated from a human donor in a cohort sampled during active COVID-19. DNA for the CDR3: TGTGCCAGCAGCTTCGTGACAGGGGGAGAGACCCAGTACTTC. Its translation: CASSFVTGGETQYF.